The 7 T cell receptor beta chains reported below all come from one sample, sequenced in a study of cytomegalovirus exposure and HLA in healthy donors. With 60 Vbeta and 13 Jbeta primers, the PCR was carried out. Sequencing was performed with immunoSEQ multiplex PCR; in TCRdb, only in-frame clones are kept and a portion is missing. The table has over 120,000 clones, over 65% seen once. The material sequenced was PBMCs. These receptor sequences come from a man aged 18 to 35 in good health and CMV-seropositive.

In its sample, this clone was seen a few times. The V call is TRBV7-9, the J call TRBJ2-1; D call uncertain. The CDR3 length is 13 residues. Germline values: CDR1 SEHNR, CDR2 FQNEAQ (reference sequence). Trimming left V 3 bases short and J 8 bases short, with 11 bases between. As DNA, the CDR3 is TGTGCCAGCAGCTTGGGCCCGGCCGATGAGCAGTTCTTC. Its translation is CASSLGPADEQFF.

V gene TRBV27 combines with J gene TRBJ2-3; TRBD1 is a possible D gene (6 bases). Trimming left V 4 bases short and J 4 bases short, with 21 bases between. The CDR3 runs to 17 residues. CDR1 MNHEY and CDR2 SMNVEV come from the germline V gene (reference sequence). CDR3 sequence: CASSSWGLIGAADTQYF. The CDR3 DNA sequence: TGTGCCAGCAGTTCCTGGGGGCTCATTGGGGCGGCAGATACGCAGTATTTT.

This clone was picked up a small number of times. J is TRBJ1-1 and V is TRBV11-2, with D perhaps matching TRBD1 (5 bases). The V and J ends lost 1 base and 7 bases respectively, with 13 bases between them. This CDR3 comprises 14 residues. From germline, CDR1 is SGHAT and CDR2 FQNNGV. The DNA of the CDR3 is TGTGCCAGCAGCTTAGGGGGCACAGGCGGTGAAGCTTTCTTT. It translates to CASSLGGTGGEAFF.

The rearrangement links TRBV7-2 to TRBJ1-3, with 7 bases lining up with TRBD1. This CDR3 contains 14 residues. Germline lookup yields CDR1 SGHTA and CDR2 FQGNSA. V was clipped by 5 bases and J by 2 bases; unmatched bases: 3. The CDR3 DNA reads TGTGCCAGCAGCCCCGACAGGGCTGGAAACACCATATATTTT. It translates to CASSPDRAGNTIYF.

This sequence joins TRBV28 and TRBJ2-3; 9 nucleotides agree with TRBD2. Trimming cost V 6 bases and J 3 bases; bases outside gene matches: 13. The CDR3 length is 17 residues. The germline V gene has CDR1 MDHEN and CDR2 SYDVKM. This CDR3 reads CASSFRGREGLTDTQYF. The CDR3 DNA reads TGTGCCAGCAGCTTCCGAGGGCGGGAGGGCCTGACAGATACGCAGTATTTT.

This chain joins TRBV27 and TRBJ1-2; TRBD1 agrees at 7 bases. The CDR3 runs 15 residues. Germline CDR1 is MNHEY and CDR2 is SMNVEV (reference sequence). The J segment lost 0 bases and the V segment lost 0 bases, leaving 1 base of the junction unmatched. The CDR3 loop is CASSLSGTANYGYTF. In DNA, the CDR3 is TGTGCCAGCAGTTTATCGGGGACAGCTAACTATGGCTACACCTTC.

This clone was seen a handful of times. This sequence joins TRBV5-6 and TRBJ1-1; D remains unclear. Germline CDR1 reads SGHDT; CDR2 reads YYEEEE. V was clipped by 3 bases and J by 10 bases, with 16 bases between them. The CDR3 extends over 13 amino acids. CDR3: CASSSEMVMGAFF. The CDR3 DNA reads as TGTGCCAGCAGCTCGGAGATGGTAATGGGAGCTTTCTTT.